This T cell receptor beta chain was sequenced in a study of blood T cell repertoires in COVID-19. About the study: PBMCs, B-cell-depleted T cells, or T cells provided the cDNA or gDNA that made up the material.

Per germline, CDR1 MNHEY and CDR2 SVGAGI. This CDR3 has 14 amino acids. Trimming cost V 5 bases and J 0 bases, with 8 bases left between them. Assay used: immunoSEQ multiplex PCR; TCRdb lists only in-frame clones, some missing. In the table there are roughly 100,000 clones, 75% to 95% of which are singletons. The V gene is TRBV6-5, the J gene TRBJ1-5; D call uncertain. The receptor was isolated from a man younger than 35 with acute or convalescent COVID-19. The sequencing sample was made of peripheral blood. CDR3 residues: CASSPEASNQPQHF. The DNA of the CDR3 is TGTGCCAGCAGTCCCGAGGCTAGCAATCAGCCCCAGCATTTT.